Listed below are T cell receptor beta chains from one sample, sequenced in a study of T cells in Graves' hyperthyroidism and ophthalmopathy. TCRdb re-called the multiplex PCR reads with MiXCR, one entry per CDR3 protein. There are about 96,000 distinct CDR3 sequences in the sample; about half occur only once, and around 30% lies in the top ten. Sequencing was done on a sample of blood. These receptors were taken from a woman aged 35 to 49 with Graves' hyperthyroidism. Both conserved end residues are part of each CDR3. Each record gives: J gene, V gene, clone size, D gene, CDR3 protein, CDR3 DNA. A D gene is named only where the DNA matches it firmly. Size values are once, few and many counts, or a class for expanded clones, and some rows have none.

TRBJ2-7 TRBV7-2 - TRBD2 CASSLPGRTGVSSGTSGSYEQYF TGTGCCAGCAGCCTCCCAGGCCGAACAGGGGTCTCCTCCGGGACTAGCGGGAGTTACGAGCAGTACTTC
TRBJ2-2 TRBV9 - TRBD1 CASSVQGAGGELFF TGTGCCAGCAGCGTCCAGGGGGCGGGAGGGGAGCTGTTTTTT
TRBJ2-2 TRBV7-6 - TRBD2 CASGRGTSGSAGELFF TGTGCCAGCGGCAGGGGGACTAGCGGGAGTGCCGGGGAGCTGTTTTTT
TRBJ1-2 TRBV7-8 many - CASSPWDGIYYGYTF TGTGCCAGCAGCCCCTGGGACGGGATCTACTATGGCTACACCTTC
TRBJ2-5 TRBV5-4 few - CAGSPSGAAGETQYF TGTGCCGGCAGCCCCTCGGGGGCAGCAGGGGAGACCCAGTACTTC
TRBJ2-7 TRBV11-1 many TRBD1 CASSSRDRGYEQYF TGTGCCAGCAGCTCCCGGGACAGGGGGTACGAGCAGTACTTC
TRBJ2-3 TRBV12-3/TRBV12-4 - - CASSESTSPGADTQYF TGTGCCAGCAGTGAGTCGACTTCGCCTGGGGCAGATACGCAGTATTTT
TRBJ2-7 TRBV5-1 many TRBD1 CASSAGTGGLEQYF TGCGCCAGCAGCGCCGGGACAGGGGGCCTCGAGCAGTACTTC
TRBJ1-2 TRBV15 many - CATSRSGGGSNYGYTF TGTGCCACCAGCAGATCCGGGGGAGGGTCTAACTATGGCTACACCTTC
TRBJ1-2 TRBV7-9 many - CASSSPERFYGYTF TGTGCCAGCAGCTCCCCGGAGCGCTTCTATGGCTACACCTTC
TRBJ2-2 TRBV7-8 many - CASSLKFYAEVTSGELFF TGTGCCAGCAGCTTAAAGTTCTATGCTGAGGTTACGAGCGGGGAGCTGTTTTTT
TRBJ2-1 TRBV29-1 - TRBD2 CSTRTSGRASEQFF TGCAGCACCCGGACTAGCGGGAGGGCCTCTGAGCAGTTCTTC
TRBJ1-5 TRBV20-1 many TRBD1 CSARDIGQGNQPQHF TGCAGTGCTAGAGATATAGGACAGGGTAATCAGCCCCAGCATTTT
TRBJ1-5 TRBV10-3 - TRBD1 CAISATGTAPGEDQPQHF TGTGCCATCAGTGCAACCGGGACAGCCCCTGGAGAGGATCAGCCCCAGCATTTT
TRBJ2-5 TRBV20-1 - TRBD2 CSAEGSSGRAVETQYF TGCAGTGCCGAGGGGTCTAGCGGGAGGGCCGTAGAGACCCAGTACTTC
TRBJ1-2 TRBV7-8 many - CASSLYRGYYGYTF TGTGCCAGCAGCTTATACCGGGGTTACTATGGCTACACCTTC
TRBJ2-7 TRBV5-1 - - CASSLEGSVSYEQYF TGCGCCAGCAGCTTGGAAGGCAGCGTCTCTTACGAGCAGTACTTC